These T cell receptor beta chains were read from a single sample in a study of molecular identifiers for immune sequencing clone quantification. Using its own MiXCR run on the PCR reads, TCRdb lists one record per CDR3 protein. The sample records hundreds of thousands of distinct CDR3 sequences, 25% being singletons. The sequencing input was naive CD8+ T cells from blood, with Jurkat cell RNA spiked in. The receptor set was obtained from a human donor in good health. Some libraries in this study had Jurkat cell RNA spiked in. The CDR3 runs from the conserved cysteine through the conserved F or W. Fields, in order: V gene, J gene, CDR3 protein.

V gene: TRBV4-3
J gene: TRBJ2-5
CDR3 protein: CASSQETSGGSQETQYF

V gene: TRBV5-4
J gene: TRBJ2-7
CDR3 protein: CASSLMGDPYEQYF

V gene: TRBV28
J gene: TRBJ2-7
CDR3 protein: CATPSYEQYF

V gene: TRBV7-6
J gene: TRBJ1-3
CDR3 protein: CASSPRGLGVLEAGNTIYF

V gene: TRBV12-5
J gene: TRBJ2-1
CDR3 protein: CASGLGRGQGSYNEQFF

V gene: TRBV12-5
J gene: TRBJ1-3
CDR3 protein: CASGLVLGQGAHGNTIYF

V gene: TRBV2
J gene: TRBJ1-2
CDR3 protein: CANTPLIDRVMSYGYTF

V gene: TRBV9
J gene: TRBJ2-3
CDR3 protein: CASSPWDGSTDTQYF

V gene: TRBV4-3
J gene: TRBJ2-1
CDR3 protein: CASSQDSTGNEQFF

V gene: TRBV7-3
J gene: TRBJ2-3
CDR3 protein: CAGSLSGTSDFTDTQYF

V gene: TRBV7-9
J gene: TRBJ2-7
CDR3 protein: CASSLPADYEQYF

V gene: TRBV3-1
J gene: TRBJ2-5
CDR3 protein: CASSHDRGQETQYF

V gene: TRBV7-8
J gene: TRBJ2-2
CDR3 protein: CASSLGWGDNTGELFF

V gene: TRBV7-2
J gene: TRBJ1-6
CDR3 protein: CASSPPRGSQINPNSPLHF

V gene: TRBV7-6
J gene: TRBJ2-1
CDR3 protein: CASSLLAGGPSYNEQFF

V gene: TRBV12-3/TRBV12-4
J gene: TRBJ2-3
CDR3 protein: CASSSTDRETDTQYF

V gene: TRBV12-3/TRBV12-4
J gene: TRBJ2-3
CDR3 protein: CASSLGTVADTQYF

V gene: TRBV6-5
J gene: TRBJ2-1
CDR3 protein: CASRPSGSFYNEQFF

V gene: TRBV4-1
J gene: TRBJ2-7
CDR3 protein: CASSQLAGASYEQYF

V gene: TRBV4-3
J gene: TRBJ1-1
CDR3 protein: CASSRGPSEAFF

V gene: TRBV28
J gene: TRBJ1-5
CDR3 protein: CASDSHQTAQPQHF

V gene: TRBV6-2/TRBV6-3
J gene: TRBJ1-1
CDR3 protein: CASSYSPEGQGMNTEAFF

V gene: TRBV5-1
J gene: TRBJ2-7
CDR3 protein: CASTFTLGGHEQYF

V gene: TRBV11-2
J gene: TRBJ2-7
CDR3 protein: CASSLELALSSYEQYF

V gene: TRBV21-1
J gene: TRBJ1-1
CDR3 protein: CASSKGRLIGGAVNTEAFF

V gene: TRBV5-4
J gene: TRBJ2-3
CDR3 protein: CASSSPLAGDALDTQYF

V gene: TRBV7-6
J gene: TRBJ2-1
CDR3 protein: CASSPDRSYNEQFF

V gene: TRBV27
J gene: TRBJ2-3
CDR3 protein: CASSSGTSDTDTQYF

V gene: TRBV30
J gene: TRBJ2-3
CDR3 protein: CAWSVMGGTDTQYF

V gene: TRBV19
J gene: TRBJ1-1
CDR3 protein: CASSIFGNTEAFF

V gene: TRBV21-1
J gene: TRBJ2-4
CDR3 protein: CASSNKGAPRKNIQYF

V gene: TRBV28
J gene: TRBJ2-5
CDR3 protein: CASNHFGGSGGETQYF

V gene: TRBV7-2
J gene: TRBJ2-7
CDR3 protein: CASSLAPSGFPYF

V gene: TRBV12-3/TRBV12-4
J gene: TRBJ2-7
CDR3 protein: CASSPSAGGFYEQYF

V gene: TRBV19
J gene: TRBJ2-2
CDR3 protein: CASSAYSNTGELFF

V gene: TRBV7-2
J gene: TRBJ2-7
CDR3 protein: CASSPRGSSYEQYF

V gene: TRBV13
J gene: TRBJ1-4
CDR3 protein: CASSQRGQGPSNEKLFF

V gene: TRBV12-3/TRBV12-4
J gene: TRBJ2-5
CDR3 protein: CASSSQGRETQYF

V gene: TRBV13
J gene: TRBJ2-3
CDR3 protein: CASSRLAGGSDTQYF

V gene: TRBV20-1
J gene: TRBJ2-7
CDR3 protein: CSARATQPGTQYF

V gene: TRBV27
J gene: TRBJ2-3
CDR3 protein: CASSSGVWSDTQYF

V gene: TRBV4-1
J gene: TRBJ2-4
CDR3 protein: CASSQDSGRLQGWLYF

V gene: TRBV28
J gene: TRBJ2-7
CDR3 protein: CASSLRGHNNYYEQYF

V gene: TRBV7-2
J gene: TRBJ2-7
CDR3 protein: CASSPGTGYEHYF

V gene: TRBV11-2
J gene: TRBJ2-5
CDR3 protein: CASRHSVYQEPQYF

V gene: TRBV11-2
J gene: TRBJ2-5
CDR3 protein: CASSLGGFLAGDENQETQYF

V gene: TRBV28
J gene: TRBJ2-7
CDR3 protein: CASSRAQTGPPYEQYF

V gene: TRBV19
J gene: TRBJ2-1
CDR3 protein: CASSIDLAGKQFF

V gene: TRBV29-1
J gene: TRBJ2-4
CDR3 protein: CSVEREGRAKNIQYF

V gene: TRBV5-6
J gene: TRBJ1-4
CDR3 protein: CASSPDPGATNEKLFF

V gene: TRBV9
J gene: TRBJ2-1
CDR3 protein: CASSAGQTKFF

V gene: TRBV7-9
J gene: TRBJ2-3
CDR3 protein: CASNPTGTGLSNTDTQYF

V gene: TRBV5-1
J gene: TRBJ2-7
CDR3 protein: CASPPGGRNPYEQYF

V gene: TRBV4-3
J gene: TRBJ2-2
CDR3 protein: CATGSGGAWAGELFF

V gene: TRBV12-3/TRBV12-4
J gene: TRBJ2-7
CDR3 protein: CASSHVGVGEQYF

V gene: TRBV9
J gene: TRBJ2-7
CDR3 protein: CASSVGTATQQYF